Following are 13 T cell receptor beta chains from one sample sequenced in a study of T cell responses to AZD1222 COVID-19 vaccine. Profiled with immunoSEQ multiplex PCR; TCRdb holds only in-frame clones, not every one. The data show 180,000 or so clones, over 85% seen once. Specimen: peripheral blood, collected on day 0 of AZD1222 vaccination. The receptors shown here come from an adult in good health.

The V call is TRBV6-5, the J call TRBJ2-7; D is unresolved. The V and J ends lost 8 bases and 0 bases respectively, with 8 bases between them. The V gene's germline CDR1 is MNHEY and CDR2 SVGAGI. This CDR3 is 12 amino acids long. For the CDR3, the DNA is TGTGCCAGCGGCCCTAGCTCCTACGAGCAGTACTTC. Its protein product is CASGPSSYEQYF.

V is TRBV11-3 and J is TRBJ2-5, with 7 bases identical to TRBD2. Looked up from germline, CDR1 is SGHNT and CDR2 is YENEEA. CDR3 length equals 15 residues. Trimming removed 5 bases from V and 7 bases from J; junction bases left unmatched: 13. CDR3 amino acids: CASSRDSLPGGTQYF. CDR3 coding DNA: TGTGCCAGCAGCCGGGACTCCCTCCCGGGGGGGACCCAGTACTTC. Full variable domain (missing parts from reference TRBV11-3 and TRBJ2-5): EAGVVQSPRYKIIEKKQPVAFWCNPISGHNTLYWYLQNLGQGPELLIRYENEEAVDDSQLPKDRFSAERLKGVDSTLKIQPAELGDSAVYLCASSRDSLPGGTQYFGPGTRLLVL.

Concerning this clone itself: Other DNA sequences of this sample code for an identical CDR3. The rearrangement joins TRBV18 to TRBJ1-6; a weak D match, TRBD1 (5 bases). Germline V gives CDR1 KGHSH, CDR2 LQKENI. The length of the CDR3 is 14 residues. V gave up 1 base and J gave up 8 bases, with 9 bases separating them. CDR3 amino acids: CASSPQGGDSPLHF. CDR3 DNA sequence: TGTGCCAGCTCACCACAGGGAGGGGATTCACCCCTCCACTTT.

This clone was counted a single time. V gene TRBV27 combines with J gene TRBJ1-2; weak D call: TRBD1 (5 bases). The CDR3 runs to 13 residues. Deletions cut 3 bases from V and 2 bases from J, with 7 bases between. The germline V gene encodes CDR1 MNHEY and CDR2 SMNVEV (reference sequence). Written as DNA, the CDR3 is TGTGCCAGCAGTTTGGCAGGGAACTATGGCTACACCTTC. Translation: CASSLAGNYGYTF.

This clone was recorded once. The CDR3, as DNA: TGCGCCAGCAGCTTGGATGGGACAGGGAGGAATTCACCCCTCCACTTT. Translation gives CASSLDGTGRNSPLHF. This sequence joins TRBV5-1 and TRBJ1-6, with TRBD1 matching 9 bases. Per germline, CDR1 SGHRS and CDR2 YFSETQ. The CDR3 is made up of 16 amino acids. V gave up 0 bases and J gave up 7 bases; unmatched junction bases: 5.

V gene TRBV25-1 combines with J gene TRBJ1-3; 7 nucleotides agree with TRBD1. The CDR3 is 16 amino acids. CDR1 is MGHDK, CDR2 SYGVNS, per germline. J lost 4 bases, V lost 5 bases, and 11 bases had no gene match. CDR3 nucleotide sequence: TGTGCCAGCAGTCCCAGGGGGGGAACGGGAGGAAACACCATATATTTT. It encodes CASSPRGGTGGNTIYF. Using reference TRBV25-1 and TRBJ1-3 for the parts outside the CDR3, the full variable domain is EADIYQTPRYLVIGTGKKITLECSQTMGHDKMYWYQQDPGMELHLIHYSYGVNSTEKGDLSSESTVSRIRTEHFPLTLESARPSHTSQYLCASSPRGGTGGNTIYFGEGSWLTVV.

The chain recombines TRBV5-1 with TRBJ1-6; D is possibly TRBD1 (6 bases). The V and J ends lost 0 bases and 8 bases respectively, with 15 bases between them. CDR3 length: 16 residues. CDR1 and CDR2 from the germline V gene are SGHRS and YFSETQ. The CDR3 coding sequence is TGCGCCAGCAGCTTGGTTGGGGGCGTGGGGGATTCACCCCTCCACTTT. Protein: CASSLVGGVGDSPLHF. Full variable domain (rest looked up from reference TRBV5-1 and TRBJ1-6): KAGVTQTPRYLIKTRGQQVTLSCSPISGHRSVSWYQQTPGQGLQFLFEYFSETQRNKGNFPGRFSGRQFSNSRSEMNVSTLELGDSALYLCASSLVGGVGDSPLHFGNGTRLTVT.

The chain combines TRBV7-9 with TRBJ1-4; a weak D match, TRBD1 (6 bases). Germline values: CDR1 SEHNR, CDR2 FQNEAQ (reference sequence). V lost 4 bases and J 4 bases, leaving 13 bases between the germline ends. The CDR3 is made up of 15 amino acids. The CDR3 DNA reads TGTGCCAGCAGCTCCAGGGGACACAATAATGAAAAACTGTTTTTT. Translated, it gives CASSSRGHNNEKLFF.

This clone has a single count. V and J are TRBV3-1 (or the pseudogene TRBV3-2) and TRBJ2-5; D possibly matches TRBD1 or TRBD2 (5 bases each). V was pared by 2 bases and J by 2 bases, with 12 bases between. CDR3 length: 15 residues. In germline, CDR1 is LGHDT, CDR2 YNNKEL (reference sequence). CDR3 loop: CASSQRGTYQETQYF. The CDR3 DNA reads as TGTGCCAGCAGCCAACGAGGGACCTATCAAGAGACCCAGTACTTC.

V gene TRBV5-1 combines with J gene TRBJ1-1; TRBD1 might be the D (5 bases). CDR1 and CDR2 from the germline V gene are SGHRS and YFSETQ. CDR3 size: 13 residues. V lost 6 bases to trimming and J lost 8 bases, with 17 bases between them. In DNA, the CDR3 is TGCGCCAGCAAGGCGGACCCGGCAGGGGAAGCTTTCTTT. Translated: CASKADPAGEAFF.

The gene calls are TRBV13 and TRBJ2-3; TRBD2 is a possible D gene (5 bases). This CDR3 region has 15 residues. V was clipped by 5 bases and J by 1 base, with 13 bases between them. CDR1 PRHDT and CDR2 FYEKMQ come from the germline V gene (reference sequence). The CDR3 DNA reads as TGTGCCAGCAGCCCGCGGACTCAAGGCACAGATACGCAGTATTTT. The encoded protein is CASSPRTQGTDTQYF. The full variable domain, in which reference TRBV13 and TRBJ2-3 provide the parts outside the CDR3, is AAGVIQSPRHLIKEKRETATLKCYPIPRHDTVYWYQQGPGQDPQFLISFYEKMQSDKGSIPDRFSAQQFSDYHSELNMSSLELGDSALYFCASSPRTQGTDTQYFGPGTRLTVL.

V and J are TRBV6-1 and TRBJ2-7; 9 nucleotides align to TRBD2. V was clipped by 3 bases and J by 0 bases; unmatched bases: 12. The CDR3 has 18 residues. Germline lookup yields CDR1 MNHNS and CDR2 SASEGT. DNA of the CDR3: TGTGCCAGCAGTGATCCGTTTAGCGGGAGACCTGTCTCCTACGAGCAGTACTTC. As protein: CASSDPFSGRPVSYEQYF.

The rearrangement joins TRBV27 to TRBJ2-3; TRBD1 agrees at 8 bases. Trimming removed 3 bases from V and 3 bases from J; junction bases left unmatched: 11. CDR3 length: 17 amino acids. CDR1 is MNHEY and CDR2 is SMNVEV in the germline V gene (reference sequence). The DNA for the CDR3 is TGTGCCAGCAGTTTTTTGCGGACAGGGCGCGTGACAGATACGCAGTATTTT. It codes for CASSFLRTGRVTDTQYF.